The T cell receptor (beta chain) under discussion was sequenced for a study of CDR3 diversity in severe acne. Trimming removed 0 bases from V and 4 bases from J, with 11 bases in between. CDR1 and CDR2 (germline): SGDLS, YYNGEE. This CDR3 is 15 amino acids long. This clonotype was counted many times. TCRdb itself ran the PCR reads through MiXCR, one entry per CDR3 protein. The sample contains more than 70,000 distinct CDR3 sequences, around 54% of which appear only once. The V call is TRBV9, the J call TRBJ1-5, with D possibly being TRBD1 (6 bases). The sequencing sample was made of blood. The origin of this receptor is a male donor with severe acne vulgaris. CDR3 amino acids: CASSVDAGANQPQHF. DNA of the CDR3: TGTGCCAGCAGCGTAGACGCAGGGGCGAATCAGCCCCAGCATTTT.